Below are 13 T cell receptor beta chains sequenced from a single sample in a study of beta chain features in type 1 diabetes. Expressed TCRB transcripts were sequenced after all isolated RNA was converted to cDNA. Assay: immunoSEQ multiplex PCR; the TCRdb copy retains only in-frame clones and omits some. Of 430,000 or so clones in the sample, around 10% were seen once. Specimen: naive CD4+ T cells from blood. The receptors originated from a woman under 30 in good health.

The table lists this clone with a few counts. This chain uses TRBV6-1 with TRBJ2-1; D ambiguous. Germline V gene sequence: CDR1 MNHNS, CDR2 SASEGT. The V gene lost 5 bases and the J gene lost 1 base, with 9 bases spanning the gap. The CDR3 is made up of 14 amino acids. The CDR3 here is CASSKGLSYNEQFF. The CDR3 DNA is TGTGCCAGCAGTAAGGGTTTATCCTACAATGAGCAGTTCTTC.

J is TRBJ1-2 and V is TRBV18, with D unclear. Germline V gene lookup returns CDR1 KGHSH and CDR2 LQKENI. The length of the CDR3 is 11 residues. Trimming cost V 6 bases and J 4 bases, with 6 bases left between them. The CDR3 coding sequence is TGTGCCAGCTCGTGGAGCTATGGCTACACCTTC. This codes for CASSWSYGYTF.

In its sample, this clone was seen a few times. In the same sample, other DNA sequences code for this CDR3. The chain carries TRBV7-9 and TRBJ2-3, with TRBD2 as a possible D gene (6 bases). The germline V and J ends were trimmed by 9 bases and 2 bases, with 15 bases remaining between them. This CDR3 is 14 amino acids long. In germline, CDR1 is SEHNR, CDR2 FQNEAQ (reference sequence). Here the CDR3 reads CASSPAGATDTQYF. The CDR3 DNA reads TGTGCCAGTAGTCCAGCGGGCGCCACAGATACGCAGTATTTT.

This sequence joins TRBV6-6 and TRBJ2-7, with 11 bases that match TRBD2. CDR1 MNHNY and CDR2 SVGAGI come from the germline V gene (reference sequence). V gave up 2 bases and J gave up 4 bases; unmatched junction bases: 4. The CDR3 has 15 residues. CDR3 sequence: CASSYASGRTYEQYF. As DNA, the CDR3 is TGTGCCAGCAGTTACGCTAGCGGGAGGACTTACGAGCAGTACTTC.

This clone was counted between two and nine times. The genes are TRBV29-1 and TRBJ1-2, with 8 bases fitting TRBD1. Germline CDR1 SQVTM, CDR2 ANQGSEA. This CDR3 contains 12 residues. V gave up 7 bases and J gave up 2 bases; unmatched junction bases: 3. CDR3 nucleotide sequence: TGCAGCGCCCGGGACAGGAACTATGGCTACACCTTC. The encoded protein is CSARDRNYGYTF.

This clone occurred a few times. The chain is built from TRBV7-9 and TRBJ1-6, with a weak D call TRBD1 (5 bases). Germline V lookup: CDR1 SEHNR, CDR2 FQNEAQ (reference sequence). V was cut by 1 base and J by 5 bases, with 15 bases left in between. The CDR3 totals 17 residues. The CDR3 spells CASSLGSDRGDNSPLHF. In DNA, the CDR3 is TGTGCCAGCAGCTTAGGGAGCGACCGAGGGGATAATTCACCCCTCCACTTT. Using reference TRBV7-9 and TRBJ1-6 for the parts outside the CDR3, the full variable domain is DTGVSQNPRHKITKRGQNVTFRCDPISEHNRLYWYRQTLGQGPEFLTYFQNEAQLEKSRLLSDRFSAERPKGSFSTLEIQRTEQGDSAMYLCASSLGSDRGDNSPLHFGNGTRLTVT.

This clone was seen a handful of times. CDR3 coding DNA: TGTGCCAGCAGGGCCTCTACGTACCAAGAGACCCAGTACTTC. Protein: CASRASTYQETQYF. The gene calls are TRBV6-5 and TRBJ2-5; D gene ambiguous. Germline V gene sequence: CDR1 MNHEY, CDR2 SVGAGI. The germline V and J ends were trimmed by 6 bases and 0 bases, with 11 bases remaining between them. CDR3 length: 14 amino acids.

V is TRBV25-1 and J is TRBJ2-3; the D gene is possibly TRBD2 (6 bases). CDR3 length equals 14 residues. Germline CDR1 is MGHDK and CDR2 is SYGVNS. V lost 3 bases and J lost 3, with 10 bases in between. CDR3 sequence reads: CASSDPGETDTQYF. DNA of the CDR3: TGTGCCAGCAGTGACCCGGGGGAGACAGATACGCAGTATTTT.

This clone was detected a few times. The chain carries TRBV6-5 and TRBJ2-1, with unresolved D. Germline V lookup: CDR1 MNHEY, CDR2 SVGAGI. The CDR3 consists of 11 residues. The V end lost 7 bases, the J end lost 6 bases, and 7 bases lay between the germline ends. The CDR3 DNA follows: TGTGCCAGCATCAATCTCAATGAGCAGTTCTTC. It translates to CASINLNEQFF.

The CDR3 DNA follows: TGTGCCAGCACGCGAGCGGATCGAGGGACCGGGGAGCTGTTTTTT. It specifies CASTRADRGTGELFF. The chain carries TRBV9 and TRBJ2-2, with D maybe TRBD2 (5 bases). The CDR3 is 15 amino acids. Germline values: CDR1 SGDLS, CDR2 YYNGEE. Trimming removed 6 bases at V and 5 bases at J, with 17 bases between. Full variable domain (remainder filled in from reference TRBV9 and TRBJ2-2): DSGVTQTPKHLITATGQRVTLRCSPRSGDLSVYWYQQSLDQGLQFLIQYYNGEERAKGNILERFSAQQFPDLHSELNLSSLELGDSALYFCASTRADRGTGELFFGEGSRLTVL.

This clone was counted a few times. V usage is TRBV27 and J usage is TRBJ2-1; D is unresolved. The germline V and J ends were trimmed by 4 bases and 1 base, with 8 bases remaining between them. The CDR3 spans 14 residues. Germline loops: CDR1 MNHEY, CDR2 SMNVEV (reference sequence). The CDR3 coding sequence is TGTGCCAGCAGTTCCCTTTGGTCCTACAATGAGCAGTTCTTC. It encodes CASSSLWSYNEQFF.

In its sample, this clone was seen a few times. The chain recombines TRBV7-6 with TRBJ2-7; 7 bases agree with TRBD1. Looked up from germline, CDR1 is SGHVS and CDR2 is FNYEAQ. V lost 4 bases, J lost 6 bases, and 12 bases stayed unmatched. CDR3 length equals 15 residues. The CDR3 DNA reads TGTGCCAGCAGCTCTGACAGGGCTAGTATGTGCGAGCAGTACTTC. It translates to CASSSDRASMCEQYF. Together with reference TRBV7-6 and TRBJ2-7, the CDR3 gives the full variable domain: GAGVSQSPRYKVTKRGQDVALRCDPISGHVSLYWYRQALGQGPEFLTYFNYEAQQDKSGLPNDRFSAERPEGSISTLTIQRTEQRDSAMYRCASSSDRASMCEQYFGPGTRLTVT.

This clone was seen more than once but under ten times. Other DNA sequences in the same sample also yield this CDR3. The rearrangement links TRBV7-9 to TRBJ2-3; D not resolved. Per the germline V gene, CDR1 is SEHNR and CDR2 is FQNEAQ (reference sequence). The V end was cut by 1 base, the J end by 2 bases, with 7 bases between. The CDR3 extends over 14 amino acids. CDR3 coding DNA: TGTGCCAGCAGCTTAGGCCTGCACACAGATACGCAGTATTTT. Translated: CASSLGLHTDTQYF.